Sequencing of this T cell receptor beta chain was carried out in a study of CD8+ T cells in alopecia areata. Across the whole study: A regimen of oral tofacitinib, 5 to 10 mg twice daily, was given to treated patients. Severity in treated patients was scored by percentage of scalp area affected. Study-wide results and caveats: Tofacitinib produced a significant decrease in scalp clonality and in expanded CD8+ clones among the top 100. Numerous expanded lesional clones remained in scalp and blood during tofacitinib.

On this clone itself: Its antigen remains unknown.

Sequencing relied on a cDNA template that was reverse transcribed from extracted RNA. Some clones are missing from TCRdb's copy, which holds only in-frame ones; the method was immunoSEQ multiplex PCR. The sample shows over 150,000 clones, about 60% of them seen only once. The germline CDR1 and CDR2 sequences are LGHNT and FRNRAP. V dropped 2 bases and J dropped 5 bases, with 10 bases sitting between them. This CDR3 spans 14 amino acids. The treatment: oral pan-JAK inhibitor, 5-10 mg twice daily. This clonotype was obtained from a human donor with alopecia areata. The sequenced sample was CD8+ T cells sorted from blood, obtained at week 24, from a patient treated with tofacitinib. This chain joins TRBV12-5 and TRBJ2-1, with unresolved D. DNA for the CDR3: TGTGCTAGTGGTTTGCTTGTCTCGAACAATGAGCAGTTCTTC. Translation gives CASGLLVSNNEQFF.